These 11 T cell receptor beta chains share one sample of origin, sequenced in a study of blood T cell repertoires in COVID-19. Clones were sequenced by immunoSEQ multiplex PCR, and TCRdb holds only the in-frame ones, with some missing. The sample holds some 190,000 clones; approximately 86% are singletons and the top ten take roughly 25%. Sequenced sample: PBMCs or T cells enriched from blood (not recorded which). The origin of the receptors is a woman aged 40 to 55 in a cohort exposed to, infected with or recovered from COVID-19 (not recorded which).

The sample holds one count of this clone. The V and J genes are TRBV7-2 and TRBJ1-5; the D gene is possibly TRBD1 (5 bases). Germline V lookup: CDR1 SGHTA, CDR2 FQGNSA. With 1 base removed from V and 4 bases from J, the gap between germline ends came to 17 bases. The CDR3 contains 17 residues. CDR3 sequence (DNA): TGTGCCAGCAGCTTAGGACAGAGACCGACTGGAAATCAGCCCCAGCATTTT. The encoded protein is CASSLGQRPTGNQPQHF.

The V call is TRBV15, the J call TRBJ1-6; D is ambiguous. The length of the CDR3 is 15 residues. Trimming stripped 0 bases from V and 12 bases from J, with 15 bases between. The germline V gene encodes CDR1 LNHNV and CDR2 YYDKDF (reference sequence). The CDR3 region is CATSRDLGPGKPLHF. DNA for the CDR3: TGTGCCACCAGCAGAGATCTTGGACCCGGGAAACCCCTCCACTTT.

There are a few counts of this clone. The genes are TRBV11-3 and TRBJ1-2; 7 bases are shared with TRBD1. Trimming cost V 2 bases and J 8 bases; bases outside gene matches: 5. The CDR3 length is 13 residues. Germline CDR1 is SGHNT and CDR2 is YENEEA. The CDR3 here is CASSLQGGLGYTF. The CDR3 bases are TGTGCCAGCAGCTTACAGGGGGGATTAGGCTACACCTTC.

J is TRBJ1-2 and V is TRBV3-1 (or the pseudogene TRBV3-2); 9 positions match TRBD1. Germline V gene sequence: CDR1 LGHDT, CDR2 YNNKEL (reference sequence). There are 12 residues in the CDR3. Trimming at V came to 5 bases and at J to 6 bases, leaving 1 base not matched to a gene. The CDR3 DNA is TGTGCCAGCAGCTGGACAGGGGATGGCTACACCTTC. This gives the protein CASSWTGDGYTF.

This rearrangement joins TRBV2 to TRBJ1-5; TRBD1 agrees at 8 bases. The CDR3 is 15 amino acids. Germline CDR1 and CDR2: SNHLY and FYNNEI. Germline trimming cut 6 bases from V and 0 bases from J; bases unmatched to any gene: 4. CDR3 region: CASRRTGNSNQPQHF. As DNA, the CDR3 is TGTGCCAGCAGGAGGACAGGGAATAGCAATCAGCCCCAGCATTTT.

The V gene is TRBV10-1, the J gene TRBJ2-5, with TRBD1 identical over 8 bases. The CDR3 length is 16 residues. Unmatched junction bases numbered 11, after V lost 3 bases and J lost 5 bases. The germline V gene has CDR1 WNHNN and CDR2 SYGVQD (reference sequence). The DNA for the CDR3 is TGCGCCAGCAGTGACCCACGGGACAGGTCGGGGGAGACCCAGTACTTC. This encodes CASSDPRDRSGETQYF.

The chain uses TRBV19 and TRBJ2-1, with TRBD2 identical over 8 bases. The J segment lost 9 bases and the V segment lost 1 base, leaving 8 bases of the junction unmatched. This CDR3 contains 15 residues. Germline-derived CDR1 and CDR2 are LNHDA and SQIVND (reference sequence). CDR3 loop: CASSIVSGSRGEQFF. Here the CDR3 DNA reads TGTGCCAGTAGTATAGTGAGCGGGAGCCGGGGTGAGCAGTTCTTC.

This CDR3 is CASSSGGGDTDTQYF. The CDR3 bases are TGTGCCAGCAGTTCCGGCGGGGGTGACACAGATACGCAGTATTTT. The V and J genes are TRBV27 and TRBJ2-3; TRBD2 matches at 7 bases. V shed 4 bases and J 2 bases; nucleotides not matched to a gene: 6. The CDR3 totals 15 residues. CDR1 is MNHEY and CDR2 is SMNVEV in the germline V gene (reference sequence).

The chain carries TRBV15 and TRBJ2-5; TRBD1 matches 7 bases. The trim removed 0 bases at V and 4 bases at J, leaving 5 bases unmatched. Germline V gives CDR1 LNHNV, CDR2 YYDKDF (reference sequence). The CDR3 sequence is 15 residues long. In DNA form, the CDR3 reads TGTGCCACCAGCAGAGAAGGGGCAGGGGGAGAGACCCAGTACTTC. It is translated as CATSREGAGGETQYF.

This rearrangement joins TRBV3-1 (or the pseudogene TRBV3-2) to TRBJ2-7; 11 bases are shared with TRBD2. The CDR3 is 16 amino acids. Trimming removed 4 bases from V and 11 bases from J; junction bases left unmatched: 16. The germline V gene has CDR1 LGHDT and CDR2 YNNKEL (reference sequence). The CDR3 DNA is TGTGCCAGCAGCCCGTTGGGGGGCAGACTAGCGGGAATTAAGTACTTC. This encodes CASSPLGGRLAGIKYF.

For the CDR3, the DNA is TGTGCCATCGCCTCAGGAGGGGAGACCCAGTACTTC. Its translation is CAIASGGETQYF. This rearrangement joins TRBV10-3 to TRBJ2-5; possibly TRBD2 for D (6 bases). Germline CDR1 and CDR2: ENHRY and SYGVKD. The CDR3 has 12 residues. With 8 bases removed from V and 5 bases from J, the gap between germline ends came to 12 bases.